The rows below give T cell receptor beta chains drawn from one sample of a study of CD8 T cells in Susac syndrome. MiXCR, applied by TCRdb to the immunoSEQ multiplex PCR reads, yields one record per CDR3 protein. This table holds over 150,000 distinct CDR3 sequences, around 96% found once. Sample: CD4+ T cells from PBMCs. These receptors were collected from a human donor with Susac syndrome. Both conserved end residues are part of each CDR3.

v_call: TRBV5-1
j_call: TRBJ2-1
cdr3_length: 13
cdr3_aa: CASSLNSNNEQFF

v_call: TRBV29-1
j_call: TRBJ1-1
cdr3_length: 13
cdr3_aa: CSVDKGLGTEAFF

v_call: TRBV7-9
j_call: TRBJ1-6
cdr3_length: 16
cdr3_aa: CASSPFDRGHNSPLHF

v_call: TRBV28
j_call: TRBJ2-4
cdr3_length: 15
cdr3_aa: CASSFLWTGKNIQYF

v_call: TRBV10-3
j_call: TRBJ2-1
cdr3_length: 14
cdr3_aa: CAISSSGSNGEQFF

v_call: TRBV4-3
j_call: TRBJ1-5
cdr3_length: 14
cdr3_aa: CASSLWTGKEPQHF

v_call: TRBV15
j_call: TRBJ2-4
cdr3_length: 14
cdr3_aa: CATSRDGSIHIQYF

v_call: TRBV18
j_call: TRBJ1-6
cdr3_length: 14
cdr3_aa: CASSPGQGGSPLHF

v_call: TRBV3-1
j_call: TRBJ2-7
cdr3_length: 14
cdr3_aa: CASSVGLNSYEQYF

v_call: TRBV29-1
j_call: TRBJ2-1
cdr3_length: 15
cdr3_aa: CSVSQLAGGLNEQFF

v_call: TRBV30
j_call: TRBJ2-7
cdr3_length: 11
cdr3_aa: CAWSRGYEQYF

v_call: TRBV5-4
j_call: TRBJ2-1
cdr3_length: 16
cdr3_aa: CAISWGGKVLYNEQFF

v_call: TRBV6-2/TRBV6-3
j_call: TRBJ2-6
cdr3_length: 18
cdr3_aa: CASSIVRGQDSGANVLTF

v_call: TRBV29-1
j_call: TRBJ1-2
cdr3_length: 13
cdr3_aa: CSAQTALEYGYTF

v_call: TRBV25-1
j_call: TRBJ2-7
cdr3_length: 12
cdr3_aa: CASSDRGYEQYF

v_call: TRBV6-5
j_call: TRBJ1-1
cdr3_length: 12
cdr3_aa: CAIFGGFGEAFF

v_call: TRBV4-3
j_call: TRBJ2-6
cdr3_length: 15
cdr3_aa: CASSQEAAGANVLTF

v_call: TRBV4-2
j_call: TRBJ1-2
cdr3_length: 15
cdr3_aa: CASSQDLDSVYGYTF

v_call: TRBV25-1
j_call: TRBJ1-5
cdr3_length: 15
cdr3_aa: CASSASGQPNQPQHF

v_call: TRBV6-5
j_call: TRBJ2-7
cdr3_length: 14
cdr3_aa: CASSWSGRSDEQYF

v_call: TRBV20-1
j_call: TRBJ1-2
cdr3_length: 12
cdr3_aa: CSASRGYYGYTF

v_call: TRBV3-1
j_call: TRBJ1-2
cdr3_length: 16
cdr3_aa: CASSLESRGLDYGYTF

v_call: TRBV6-5
j_call: TRBJ1-2
cdr3_length: 14
cdr3_aa: CASSYSRVGYGYTF

v_call: TRBV15
j_call: TRBJ2-5
cdr3_length: 16
cdr3_aa: CATSRGLGLAEETQYF

v_call: TRBV27
j_call: TRBJ1-5
cdr3_length: 14
cdr3_aa: CASSLQGARQPQHF

v_call: TRBV9
j_call: TRBJ1-4
cdr3_length: 18
cdr3_aa: CASSVAPPLAVPNEKLFF

v_call: TRBV24-1
j_call: TRBJ2-1
cdr3_length: 17
cdr3_aa: CATSTGFSSPSYNEQFF

v_call: TRBV30
j_call: TRBJ2-7
cdr3_length: 16
cdr3_aa: CAWSEGLAGEADEQYF

v_call: TRBV6-5
j_call: TRBJ2-3
cdr3_length: 12
cdr3_aa: CASRAEWHTQYF

v_call: TRBV7-2
j_call: TRBJ1-1
cdr3_length: 13
cdr3_aa: CASSLRWGTEAFF

v_call: TRBV5-6
j_call: TRBJ2-5
cdr3_length: 17
cdr3_aa: CASSALGSSGRTETQYF

v_call: TRBV14
j_call: TRBJ1-2
cdr3_length: 13
cdr3_aa: CASSRRGGYGYTF

v_call: TRBV14
j_call: TRBJ1-1
cdr3_length: 14
cdr3_aa: CASSQVIPGTEAFF

v_call: TRBV7-9
j_call: TRBJ1-1
cdr3_length: 12
cdr3_aa: CASSFADTEAFF

v_call: TRBV29-1
j_call: TRBJ2-1
cdr3_length: 14
cdr3_aa: CSVDPNRGLGEQFF

v_call: TRBV12-3/TRBV12-4
j_call: TRBJ2-1
cdr3_length: 14
cdr3_aa: CASRGVGLYNEQFF

v_call: TRBV11-2
j_call: TRBJ2-1
cdr3_length: 15
cdr3_aa: CASSPAQGWNNEQFF

v_call: TRBV5-4
j_call: TRBJ2-7
cdr3_length: 14
cdr3_aa: CASSTGKIPLEQYF

v_call: TRBV6-2/TRBV6-3
j_call: TRBJ2-5
cdr3_length: 15
cdr3_aa: CASSFWEGGQETQYF

v_call: TRBV24-1
j_call: TRBJ2-3
cdr3_length: 17
cdr3_aa: CATSDVTSGRASDTQYF

v_call: TRBV19
j_call: TRBJ2-1
cdr3_length: 17
cdr3_aa: CASSMVRSSGGHNEQFF

v_call: TRBV29-1
j_call: TRBJ1-1
cdr3_length: 13
cdr3_aa: CSVARRGASEAFF

v_call: TRBV20-1
j_call: TRBJ1-5
cdr3_length: 13
cdr3_aa: CSASRGTDQPQHF

v_call: TRBV12-3/TRBV12-4
j_call: TRBJ2-1
cdr3_length: 15
cdr3_aa: CASSPGTGGLNEQFF

v_call: TRBV29-1
j_call: TRBJ1-4
cdr3_length: 12
cdr3_aa: CSGGNLREKLFF

v_call: TRBV11-2
j_call: TRBJ2-1
cdr3_length: 16
cdr3_aa: CASSSDRFPTYNEQFF

v_call: TRBV7-9
j_call: TRBJ2-3
cdr3_length: 17
cdr3_aa: CASSFFPPTRRGDTQYF

v_call: TRBV20-1
j_call: TRBJ1-1
cdr3_length: 16
cdr3_aa: CSARAGQRIANTEAFF

v_call: TRBV9
j_call: TRBJ2-3
cdr3_length: 16
cdr3_aa: CASSVGGRVGTDTQYF

v_call: TRBV7-3
j_call: TRBJ2-3
cdr3_length: 13
cdr3_aa: CASSLQGSDTQYF

v_call: TRBV2
j_call: TRBJ2-5
cdr3_length: 11
cdr3_aa: CASLYQETQYF

v_call: TRBV7-3
j_call: TRBJ2-2
cdr3_length: 18
cdr3_aa: CASSVTTGQSGRSRELFF

v_call: TRBV5-1
j_call: TRBJ1-2
cdr3_length: 12
cdr3_aa: CASSSGGHGYTF

v_call: TRBV18
j_call: TRBJ1-6
cdr3_length: 15
cdr3_aa: CASSRTADDNSPLHF

v_call: TRBV3-1
j_call: TRBJ2-3
cdr3_length: 15
cdr3_aa: CASSQKVPLTDTQYF